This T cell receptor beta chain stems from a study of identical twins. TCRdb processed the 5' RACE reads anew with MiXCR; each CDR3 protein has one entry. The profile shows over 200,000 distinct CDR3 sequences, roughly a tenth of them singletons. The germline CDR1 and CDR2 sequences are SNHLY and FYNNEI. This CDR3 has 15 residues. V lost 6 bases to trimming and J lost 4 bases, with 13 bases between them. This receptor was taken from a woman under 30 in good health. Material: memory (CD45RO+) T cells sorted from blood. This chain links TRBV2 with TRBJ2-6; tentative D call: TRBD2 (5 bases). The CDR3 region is CASRRAGTGANVLTF. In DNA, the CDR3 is TGTGCCAGCAGGAGGGCCGGCACCGGGGCCAACGTCCTGACTTTC. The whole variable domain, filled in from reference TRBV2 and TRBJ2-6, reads EPEVTQTPSHQVTQMGQEVILRCVPISNHLYFYWYRQILGQKVEFLVSFYNNEISEKSEIFDDQFSVERPDGSNFTLKIRSTKLEDSAMYFCASRRAGTGANVLTFGAGSRLTVL.